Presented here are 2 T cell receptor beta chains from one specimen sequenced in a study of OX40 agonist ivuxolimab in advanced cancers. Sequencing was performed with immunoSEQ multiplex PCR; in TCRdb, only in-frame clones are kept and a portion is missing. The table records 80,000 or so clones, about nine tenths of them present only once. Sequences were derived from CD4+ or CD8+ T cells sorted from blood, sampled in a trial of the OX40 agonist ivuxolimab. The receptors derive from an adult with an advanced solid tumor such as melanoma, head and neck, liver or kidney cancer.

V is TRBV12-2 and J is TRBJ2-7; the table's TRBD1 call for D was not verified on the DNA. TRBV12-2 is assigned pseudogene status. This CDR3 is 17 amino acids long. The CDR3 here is CASRLSRSPGQDYEQYF. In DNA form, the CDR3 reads TGTGCAAGTCGCTTATCGAGATCTCCGGGACAGGACTACGAGCAGTACTTC.

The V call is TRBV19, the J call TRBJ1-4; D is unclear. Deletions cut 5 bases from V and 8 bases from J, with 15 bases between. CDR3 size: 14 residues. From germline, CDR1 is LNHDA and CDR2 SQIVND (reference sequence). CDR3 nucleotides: TGTGCCAGTAGTCGATCACTGGCGGTGGAAAAACTGTTTTTT. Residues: CASSRSLAVEKLFF.